This T cell receptor (beta chain) was sequenced in a study of blood T cell repertoires in COVID-19. Study information: The origin of the acute and convalescent COVID-19 samples was the United States, Italy and Spain. T cells, B-cell-depleted T cells, or PBMCs supplied cDNA or gDNA.

Trimming took 4 bases from V and 11 from J; bases not matched to a gene: 7. The CDR3 runs to 12 residues. Germline CDR1 is SGHRS and CDR2 is YFSETQ. Original processing notes: Reference gene primers were amplified, and this amplification served to estimate nucleated cell counts. Here immunoSEQ multiplex PCR was the method, and the copy in TCRdb shows in-frame clones only, minus some. V and J calls and clone size come straight from that table; D and trimming were deduced from the DNA. This sample has about 120,000 clones; about 81% occur once, and the top ten carry 3.8%. The source material was peripheral blood. This chain links TRBV5-1 with TRBJ1-1; 8 positions match TRBD1. The receptor's source is a woman aged 45-65 years with acute or convalescent COVID-19. DNA for the CDR3: TGCGCCAGCAGCCCGGACAGGGTCGACGCTTTCTTT. It codes for CASSPDRVDAFF.